This T cell receptor (beta chain) originates from a study of blood T cells in healthy people across ages. Study at large: Capture by template switching was about one barcoded beta molecule per two T cells. Findings and limits, study-wide: With naive T cell percentage, TCR beta diversity showed a strong correlation.

A J-beta primer mix and a sample-barcoded 5' primer were used in a second PCR of roughly 6 to 11 cycles. Sequencing of every sample gave 3 million or more CDR3-containing paired-end reads. TCRdb passed the 5' RACE reads through MiXCR, listing each CDR3 protein once. The sample lists about 1.4 million distinct CDR3 sequences, almost 60% occurring once. Points on this clonotype: Its target is unknown.

Germline values: CDR1 MDHEN, CDR2 SYDVKM. The V and J ends lost 6 bases and 0 bases, in that order; junction bases with no gene match: 10. The CDR3 consists of 17 residues. Total RNA, at least 5.5 micrograms per sample, came from PBMCs. The sample was blood. The rearrangement joins TRBV28 to TRBJ2-5; TRBD1 matches at 10 bases. The TCR originated in a man aged 18 to 30 in good health. The CDR3 spells CASRPPPGQGYQETQYF. The CDR3, as DNA: TGTGCCAGCAGACCACCGCCGGGACAGGGGTACCAAGAGACCCAGTACTTC. Full variable domain (rest looked up from reference TRBV28 and TRBJ2-5): DVKVTQSSRYLVKRTGEKVFLECVQDMDHENMFWYRQDPGLGLRLIYFSYDVKMKEKGDIPEGYSVSREKKERFSLILESASTNQTSMYLCASRPPPGQGYQETQYFGPGTRLLVL.